This T cell receptor (beta chain) was captured by sequencing in a study of OX40 agonist ivuxolimab in advanced cancers. Libraries were prepared by immunoSEQ multiplex PCR; TCRdb keeps only in-frame clonotypes and omits some of them. The sample lists about 56,000 clones, about nine tenths occurring once. The V end was cut by 4 bases, the J end by 1 base, with 14 bases between. Germline assignment: CDR1 SGHVS and CDR2 FNYEAQ. The CDR3 spans 15 residues. This chain connects TRBV7-6 to TRBJ2-7, with D perhaps TRBD1 (6 bases). The TCR was taken from an adult with an advanced solid tumor such as melanoma, head and neck, liver or kidney cancer. The material sequenced was CD4+ or CD8+ T cells sorted from blood, taken in a trial of the OX40 agonist ivuxolimab. The DNA for the CDR3 is TGTGCCAGCAGCTCCACAGGGTCTCCGTCCTACGAGCAGTACTTC. Protein product: CASSSTGSPSYEQYF.